This T cell receptor (beta chain) was captured in a study of patients and donors after allogeneic stem cell transplantation. The J segment lost 7 bases and the V segment lost 6 bases, leaving 7 bases of the junction unmatched. The CDR3 runs 14 residues. From germline, CDR1 is ENHRY and CDR2 SYGVKD. TCRdb reprocessed the RT-PCR reads with MiXCR, giving one entry per CDR3 protein. The repertoire includes approximately 140,000 distinct CDR3 sequences, approximately 35% of them detected once, and 40% to 55% sits in the top ten. The chain recombines TRBV10-3 with TRBJ1-5, with 9 bases aligning to TRBD1. The sequenced sample was blood, either unsorted or a sorted T cell fraction (not recorded which). The clonotype originates from a human donor who was either an allogeneic HSCT recipient or a stem cell or donor lymphocyte infusion donor (not recorded which). It is not recorded whose cells these are; they may come from a transplant donor. CDR3 loop: CAIRRQGESQPQHF. The CDR3 DNA reads TGTGCCATCAGAAGACAGGGGGAGAGCCAGCCCCAGCATTTT.